The 28 T cell receptor beta chains below come from one sample, sequenced in a study of T cells after yellow fever vaccination. TCRdb used MiXCR to reprocess the 5' RACE reads, holding one entry per CDR3 protein. The sample lists 450,000 to 550,000 distinct CDR3 sequences, roughly a fifth occurring once. The source was PBMCs, collected 15 days after the yellow fever booster vaccination. The receptors come from a man aged 25-45 years who received the YFV17D yellow fever vaccine.

This clonotype was recorded a few times. J is TRBJ2-3 and V is TRBV15, with D perhaps TRBD1 or TRBD2 (5 bases each). Per the germline V gene, CDR1 is LNHNV and CDR2 is YYDKDF (reference sequence). The CDR3 is made up of 15 amino acids. Trimming stripped 5 bases from V and 6 bases from J, with 18 bases between. The CDR3 is CATSYRGEPGDTQYF. CDR3 nucleotides: TGTGCCACCAGCTATAGGGGAGAGCCTGGCGATACGCAGTATTTT.

The V and J genes are TRBV28 and TRBJ2-4; 7 bases are shared with TRBD2. Looked up from germline, CDR1 is MDHEN and CDR2 is SYDVKM. This CDR3 contains 12 residues. V gave up 7 bases and J gave up 5 bases; unmatched junction bases: 2. CDR3 nucleotides: TGTGCCAGCAAGACTAGCCAAAACATTCAGTACTTC. Its protein is CASKTSQNIQYF. The full variable domain, completed using reference TRBV28 and TRBJ2-4, is DVKVTQSSRYLVKRTGEKVFLECVQDMDHENMFWYRQDPGLGLRLIYFSYDVKMKEKGDIPEGYSVSREKKERFSLILESASTNQTSMYLCASKTSQNIQYFGAGTRLSVL.

This clonotype showed up many times. V is TRBV4-1 and J is TRBJ2-3; a possible D gene is TRBD1 (7 bases). V was cut by 7 bases and J by 4 bases, with 24 bases left in between. The germline V gene has CDR1 MGHRA and CDR2 YSYEKL. The CDR3 totals 17 residues. The CDR3 sequence is CASTILPNRGGADTQYF. The CDR3 DNA is TGCGCCAGCACCATTCTCCCCAACAGGGGAGGCGCAGATACGCAGTATTTT.

This chain uses TRBV7-9 with TRBJ2-2; D is unresolved. CDR1 SEHNR and CDR2 FQNEAQ come from the germline V gene (reference sequence). The CDR3 is 13 residues long. The V gene lost 5 bases and the J gene lost 13 bases, with 17 bases spanning the gap. The CDR3 region has the DNA TGTGCCAGCAGCGCGTCCTTAGACCATGGGCTGTTTTTT. Its protein is CASSASLDHGLFF.

This clonotype came up a few times. The CDR3 here is CASSSPGGISTDTQYF. The DNA of the CDR3 is TGTGCCAGCAGCTCACCAGGGGGTATCAGCACAGATACGCAGTATTTT. The rearrangement joins TRBV7-8 to TRBJ2-3; 7 bases map to TRBD1. After removal of 4 bases from V and 0 bases from J, the junction contained 7 bases not matched to a gene. CDR1 is SGHVS and CDR2 is FQNEAQ in the germline V gene. The CDR3 loop spans 16 amino acids.

This clonotype appeared a few times. The gene calls are TRBV12-3 or TRBV12-4 and TRBJ2-1; D is undetermined. The CDR3 runs 15 residues. V was pared by 6 bases and J by 8 bases, with 20 bases between. Written as DNA, the CDR3 is TGTGCCAGCAGGTTATCTACCCCCCAAAGACATGAGCAGTTCTTC. Its protein product is CASRLSTPQRHEQFF.

The chain joins TRBV11-2 to TRBJ2-2, with TRBD2 identical over 9 bases. V shed 0 bases, J shed 5 bases, and the junction held 7 bases outside the gene matches. The length of the CDR3 is 17 residues. Germline assignment: CDR1 SGHAT and CDR2 FQNNGV. CDR3 loop: CASSLDGGRVSTGELFF. DNA of the CDR3: TGTGCCAGCAGCTTAGATGGCGGGAGGGTTTCAACCGGGGAGCTGTTTTTT.

This clonotype has only a few counts. This chain connects TRBV24-1 to TRBJ2-3; 8 positions match TRBD2. Germline V gene lookup returns CDR1 KGHDR and CDR2 SFDVKD. The CDR3 totals 18 residues. Unmatched junction bases numbered 12, after V lost 3 bases and J lost 2 bases. CDR3 in amino acids: CATSDPRGSGRTTDTQYF. In nucleotides, the CDR3 is TGTGCCACCAGTGATCCTAGGGGAAGCGGGAGAACCACAGATACGCAGTATTTT.

This clonotype was counted only a few times. V usage is TRBV5-1 and J usage is TRBJ2-5; TRBD1 might be the D (6 bases). The germline CDR1 and CDR2 sequences are SGHRS and YFSETQ. Trimming took 4 bases from V and 4 from J, leaving 14 bases between them. There are 14 residues in the CDR3. CDR3 sequence: CASSGAGVGETQYF. As DNA, the CDR3 is TGCGCCAGCAGCGGGGCAGGGGTCGGAGAGACCCAGTACTTC.

This clonotype was picked up a small number of times. Here the CDR3 DNA reads TGCAGCGTTATCAGCGGGAGGGAAAATGAGCAGTTCTTC. Translation: CSVISGRENEQFF. The chain is built from TRBV29-1 and TRBJ2-1, with 10 bases fitting TRBD2. Germline V gene data show CDR1 as SQVTM and CDR2 as ANQGSEA. V was pared by 5 bases and J by 7 bases, with 5 bases of the junction left unmatched. This CDR3 contains 13 residues.

This clonotype was observed a few times. The rearrangement uses TRBV20-1 and TRBJ2-1; weak D call: TRBD2 (5 bases). V was cut by 4 bases and J by 7 bases, with 17 bases left in between. CDR1 is DFQATT, CDR2 SNEGSKA, per germline (reference sequence). The CDR3 has 14 amino acids. The CDR3 spells CSATSGPKGNEQFF. DNA for the CDR3: TGCAGTGCTACAAGCGGACCCAAGGGAAATGAGCAGTTCTTC.

The chain joins TRBV2 to TRBJ2-1; a weak D match, TRBD1 (6 bases). The V gene lost 9 bases and the J gene lost 1 base, with 13 bases spanning the gap. CDR1 SNHLY and CDR2 FYNNEI come from the germline V gene. The CDR3 is made up of 14 amino acids. The CDR3 region has the DNA TGTGCCAGTCAACGGCAGGGGTCCTACAATGAGCAGTTCTTC. This translates into CASQRQGSYNEQFF. Filled out from reference TRBV2 and TRBJ2-1, the complete variable domain reads EPEVTQTPSHQVTQMGQEVILRCVPISNHLYFYWYRQILGQKVEFLVSFYNNEISEKSEIFDDQFSVERPDGSNFTLKIRSTKLEDSAMYFCASQRQGSYNEQFFGPGTRLTVL.

This chain connects TRBV24-1 to TRBJ2-1; tentative D call: TRBD1 (5 bases). V was cut by 8 bases and J by 5 bases, with 15 bases left in between. The CDR3 extends over 14 amino acids. Germline V CDR1 and CDR2: KGHDR, SFDVKD. CDR3 sequence (DNA): TGTGCCACCATCTGTAATCCCAGGGACAATGAGCAGTTCTTC. Protein product: CATICNPRDNEQFF.

The V call is TRBV5-1, the J call TRBJ2-1; D ambiguous. V gave up 7 bases and J gave up 7 bases, with 12 bases separating them. The CDR3 is made up of 12 amino acids. CDR1 is SGHRS, CDR2 YFSETQ, per germline. The CDR3 loop reads CASWRMGNEQFF. CDR3 bases: TGCGCCAGCTGGCGGATGGGGAATGAGCAGTTCTTC.

This clonotype was counted many times. CDR3 in amino acids: CASTSTGELFF. CDR3 in DNA: TGTGCCAGCACCAGCACCGGGGAGCTGTTTTTT. The chain is built from TRBV6-5 and TRBJ2-2; D is ambiguous. V lost 7 bases, J lost 4 bases, and 4 bases lay in between. Germline V gene sequence: CDR1 MNHEY, CDR2 SVGAGI. The CDR3 is 11 residues long.

The chain uses TRBV6-5 and TRBJ2-5, with no clear D. Germline V CDR1 and CDR2: MNHEY, SVGAGI. Trimming took 2 bases from V and 7 from J, leaving 14 bases between them. The CDR3 is 14 amino acids. The CDR3 here is CASSYMAAPRTQYF. As DNA, the CDR3 is TGTGCCAGCAGTTACATGGCAGCCCCAAGGACCCAGTACTTC.

This clonotype turned up a few times. The gene calls are TRBV20-1 and TRBJ1-5; D is possibly TRBD1 (6 bases). The CDR3 totals 14 residues. With 3 bases removed from V and 2 bases from J, the gap between germline ends came to 11 bases. CDR1 is DFQATT and CDR2 is SNEGSKA in the germline V gene (reference sequence). The DNA of the CDR3 is TGCAGTGCTAGGGAACAGGGAGGCAATCAGCCCCAGCATTTT. Protein sequence: CSAREQGGNQPQHF.

This chain uses TRBV7-6 with TRBJ2-1, with 8 bases fitting TRBD2. CDR1 is SGHVS and CDR2 is FNYEAQ in the germline V gene. The CDR3 length is 16 residues. Losses at the gene ends were 4 bases for V and 0 bases for J; bases not matched to a gene: 5. This CDR3 is CASSSFGGVSYNEQFF. The CDR3, as DNA: TGTGCCAGCAGCTCCTTCGGGGGGGTCTCCTACAATGAGCAGTTCTTC.

In this sample, this clonotype turned up once. The chain is built from TRBV19 and TRBJ2-1, with D maybe TRBD1 (6 bases). Looked up from germline, CDR1 is LNHDA and CDR2 is SQIVND (reference sequence). The length of the CDR3 is 14 residues. Trimming left V 3 bases short and J 3 bases short, with 9 bases between. The CDR3, as DNA: TGTGCCAGTAGTATGGGGGCCGGCTACAATGAGCAGTTCTTC. The encoded protein is CASSMGAGYNEQFF.

Written as DNA, the CDR3 is TGTGCCTGGAGCTTAAGGGGGGGTGAGACCCAGTACTTC. Protein: CAWSLRGGETQYF. The chain employs TRBV30 and TRBJ2-5, with D possibly being TRBD2 (7 bases). Per the germline V gene, CDR1 is GTSNPN and CDR2 is SVGIG (reference sequence). Trimming pared 3 bases from V and 5 bases from J, leaving 13 bases between. The CDR3 covers 13 residues.

The sample holds a few counts of this clonotype. The rearrangement uses TRBV7-9 and TRBJ2-7, with D perhaps matching TRBD2 (5 bases). CDR3 size: 13 residues. V was shortened by 2 bases and J by 6 bases, with 11 bases between the two germline ends. CDR1 and CDR2 (germline): SEHNR, FQNEAQ (reference sequence). Written as DNA, the CDR3 is TGTGCCAGCAGCTTAAAGGTGGCGGGCGAGCAGTACTTC. Protein product: CASSLKVAGEQYF. Together with reference TRBV7-9 and TRBJ2-7, the CDR3 gives the full variable domain: DTGVSQNPRHKITKRGQNVTFRCDPISEHNRLYWYRQTLGQGPEFLTYFQNEAQLEKSRLLSDRFSAERPKGSFSTLEIQRTEQGDSAMYLCASSLKVAGEQYFGPGTRLTVT.

This clonotype came up a few times. The CDR3 bases are TGCAGTGCTTCAGACGTTTGGGTATTGCGGGAGCTGTTTTTT. Encoded protein: CSASDVWVLRELFF. The J gene is TRBJ2-2, the V gene TRBV20-1; D is unresolved. The CDR3 is made up of 14 amino acids. Trimming removed 5 bases at V and 9 bases at J, with 19 bases between. CDR1 is DFQATT and CDR2 is SNEGSKA in the germline V gene (reference sequence).

The chain recombines TRBV14 with TRBJ1-1; D is undetermined. CDR3 size: 14 residues. V lost 0 bases, J lost 3 bases, and 8 bases lay in between. Germline values: CDR1 SGHDN, CDR2 FVKESK. CDR3 protein: CASSQDFGYTEAFF. The DNA for the CDR3 is TGTGCCAGCAGCCAAGATTTCGGATACACTGAAGCTTTCTTT.

This clonotype turned up a few times. The chain recombines TRBV5-1 with TRBJ2-7, with unresolved D. The ends were cut back, 2 bases at V and 5 bases at J, with 14 bases in the middle. Germline assignment: CDR1 SGHRS and CDR2 YFSETQ. CDR3 length: 14 amino acids. CDR3 region: CASSFGPGSNEQYF. The CDR3 DNA sequence: TGCGCCAGCAGCTTCGGTCCGGGTAGCAACGAGCAGTACTTC.

This rearrangement joins TRBV28 to TRBJ1-5; 7 bases align to TRBD1. The CDR3 consists of 14 residues. V dropped 11 bases and J dropped 7; count of bases not matched to a gene: 14. The germline V gene encodes CDR1 MDHEN and CDR2 SYDVKM. The CDR3 nucleotides are TGTGCCGGGGGGGACAGTCCGCGAAGACAGCCCCAGCATTTT. This encodes CAGGDSPRRQPQHF.

The chain uses TRBV9 and TRBJ2-7; TRBD2 agrees at 9 bases. V was clipped by 4 bases and J by 0 bases; unmatched bases: 8. Germline assignment: CDR1 SGDLS and CDR2 YYNGEE. This CDR3 contains 16 residues. The CDR3 reads CASSPTGGLASYEQYF. As DNA, the CDR3 is TGTGCCAGCAGCCCCACGGGGGGACTAGCCTCCTACGAGCAGTACTTC. Full variable domain (outside the CDR3, taken from reference TRBV9 and TRBJ2-7): DSGVTQTPKHLITATGQRVTLRCSPRSGDLSVYWYQQSLDQGLQFLIQYYNGEERAKGNILERFSAQQFPDLHSELNLSSLELGDSALYFCASSPTGGLASYEQYFGPGTRLTVT.

The rearrangement uses TRBV7-2 and TRBJ1-4; no firm D call. V was trimmed by 3 bases and J by 0 bases, leaving 8 bases between them. The CDR3 has 15 residues. Germline loops: CDR1 SGHTA, CDR2 FQGNSA. The CDR3 loop is CASSFTAATNEKLFF. Here the CDR3 DNA reads TGTGCCAGCAGCTTTACGGCTGCAACTAATGAAAAACTGTTTTTT.

CDR3 region: CASSPPVADTQYF. The CDR3 DNA sequence: TGTGCCAGCAGCCCCCCCGTCGCAGATACGCAGTATTTT. The chain couples TRBV27 to TRBJ2-3; no definite D call. The V end was cut by 6 bases, the J end by 4 bases, with 11 bases between. The V gene's germline CDR1 is MNHEY and CDR2 SMNVEV (reference sequence). The CDR3 length is 13 residues.